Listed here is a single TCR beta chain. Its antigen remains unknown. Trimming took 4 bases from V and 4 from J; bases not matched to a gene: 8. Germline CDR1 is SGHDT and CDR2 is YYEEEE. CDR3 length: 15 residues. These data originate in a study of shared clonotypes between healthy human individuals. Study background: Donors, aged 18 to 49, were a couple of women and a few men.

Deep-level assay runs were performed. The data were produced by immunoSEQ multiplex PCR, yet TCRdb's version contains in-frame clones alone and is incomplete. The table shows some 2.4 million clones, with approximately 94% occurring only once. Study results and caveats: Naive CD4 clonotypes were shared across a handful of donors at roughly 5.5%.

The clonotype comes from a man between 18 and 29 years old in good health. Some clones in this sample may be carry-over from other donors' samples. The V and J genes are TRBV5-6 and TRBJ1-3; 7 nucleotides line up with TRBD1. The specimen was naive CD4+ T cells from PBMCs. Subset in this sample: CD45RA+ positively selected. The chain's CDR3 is CASSPRGGSGNTIYF. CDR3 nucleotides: TGTGCCAGCAGCCCCAGGGGGGGTTCAGGAAACACCATATATTTT.